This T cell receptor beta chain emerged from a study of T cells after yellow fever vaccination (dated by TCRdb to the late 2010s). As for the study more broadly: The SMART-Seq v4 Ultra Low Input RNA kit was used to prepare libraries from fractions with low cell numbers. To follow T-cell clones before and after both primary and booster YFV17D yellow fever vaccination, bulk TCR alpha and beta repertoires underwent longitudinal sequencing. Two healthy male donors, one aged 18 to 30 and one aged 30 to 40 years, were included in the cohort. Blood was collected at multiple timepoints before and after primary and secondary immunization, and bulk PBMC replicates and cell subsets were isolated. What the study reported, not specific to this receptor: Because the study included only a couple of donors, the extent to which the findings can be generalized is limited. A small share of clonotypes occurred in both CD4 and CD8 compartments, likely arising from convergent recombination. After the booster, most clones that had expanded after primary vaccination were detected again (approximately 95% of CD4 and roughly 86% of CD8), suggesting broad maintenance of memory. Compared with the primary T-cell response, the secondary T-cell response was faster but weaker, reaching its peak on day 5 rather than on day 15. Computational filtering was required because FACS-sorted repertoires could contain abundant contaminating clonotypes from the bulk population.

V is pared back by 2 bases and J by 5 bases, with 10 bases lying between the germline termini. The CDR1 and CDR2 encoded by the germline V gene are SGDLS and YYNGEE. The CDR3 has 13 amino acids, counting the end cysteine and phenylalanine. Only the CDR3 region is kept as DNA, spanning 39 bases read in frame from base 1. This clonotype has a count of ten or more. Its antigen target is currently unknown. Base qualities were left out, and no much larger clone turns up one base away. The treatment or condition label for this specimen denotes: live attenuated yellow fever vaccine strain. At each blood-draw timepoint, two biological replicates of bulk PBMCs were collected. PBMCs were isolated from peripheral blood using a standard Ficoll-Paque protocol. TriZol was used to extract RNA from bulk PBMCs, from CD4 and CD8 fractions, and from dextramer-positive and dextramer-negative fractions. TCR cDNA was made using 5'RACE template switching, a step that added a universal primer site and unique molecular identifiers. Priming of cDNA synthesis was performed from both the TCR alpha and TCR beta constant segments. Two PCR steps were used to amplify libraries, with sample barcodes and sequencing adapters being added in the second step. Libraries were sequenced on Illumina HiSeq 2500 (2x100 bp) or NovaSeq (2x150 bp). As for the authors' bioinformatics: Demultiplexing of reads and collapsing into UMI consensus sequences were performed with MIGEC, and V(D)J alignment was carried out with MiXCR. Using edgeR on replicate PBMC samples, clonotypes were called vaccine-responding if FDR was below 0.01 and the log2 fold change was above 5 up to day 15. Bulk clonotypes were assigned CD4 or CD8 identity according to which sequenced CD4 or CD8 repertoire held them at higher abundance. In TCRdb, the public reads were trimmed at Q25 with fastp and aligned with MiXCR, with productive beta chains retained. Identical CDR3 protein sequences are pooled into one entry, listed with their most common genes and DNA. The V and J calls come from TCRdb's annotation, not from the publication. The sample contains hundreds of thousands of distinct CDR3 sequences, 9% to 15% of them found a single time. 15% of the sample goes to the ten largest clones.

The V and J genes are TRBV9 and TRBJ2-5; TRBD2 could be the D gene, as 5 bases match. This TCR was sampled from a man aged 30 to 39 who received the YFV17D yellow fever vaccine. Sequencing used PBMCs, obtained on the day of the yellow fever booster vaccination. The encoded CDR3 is CASSVGSPETQYF. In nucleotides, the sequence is TGTGCCAGCAGCGTGGGGAGCCCTGAGACCCAGTACTTC. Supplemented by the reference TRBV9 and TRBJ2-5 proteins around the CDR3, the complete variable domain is DSGVTQTPKHLITATGQRVTLRCSPRSGDLSVYWYQQSLDQGLQFLIQYYNGEERAKGNILERFSAQQFPDLHSELNLSSLELGDSALYFCASSVGSPETQYFGPGTRLLVL.